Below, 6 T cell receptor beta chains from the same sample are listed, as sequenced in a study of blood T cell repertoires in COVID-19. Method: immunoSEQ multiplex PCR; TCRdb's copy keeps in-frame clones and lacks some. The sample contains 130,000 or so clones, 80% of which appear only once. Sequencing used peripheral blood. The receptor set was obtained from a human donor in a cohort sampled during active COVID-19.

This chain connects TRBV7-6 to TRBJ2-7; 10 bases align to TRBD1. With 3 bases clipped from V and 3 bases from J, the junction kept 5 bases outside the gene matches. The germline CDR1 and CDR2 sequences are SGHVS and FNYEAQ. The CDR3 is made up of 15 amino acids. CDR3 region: CASSLGDRGNYEQYF. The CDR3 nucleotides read TGTGCCAGCAGCTTGGGGGACAGGGGCAACTACGAGCAGTACTTC.

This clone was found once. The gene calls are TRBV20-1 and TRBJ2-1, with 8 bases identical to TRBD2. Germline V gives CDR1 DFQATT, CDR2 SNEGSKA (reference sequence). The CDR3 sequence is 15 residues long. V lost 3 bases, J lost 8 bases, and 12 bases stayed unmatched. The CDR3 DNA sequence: TGCAGTGCTAGTGGAGCGGGAGCTCTGGTGGATGAGCAGTTCTTC. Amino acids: CSASGAGALVDEQFF.

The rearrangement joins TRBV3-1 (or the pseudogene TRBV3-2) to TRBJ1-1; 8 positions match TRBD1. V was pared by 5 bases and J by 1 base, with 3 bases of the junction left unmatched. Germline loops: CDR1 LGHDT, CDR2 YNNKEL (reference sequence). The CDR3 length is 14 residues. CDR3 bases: TGTGCCAGCAGCTACGGGACAGGGAACACTGAAGCTTTCTTT. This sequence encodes CASSYGTGNTEAFF.

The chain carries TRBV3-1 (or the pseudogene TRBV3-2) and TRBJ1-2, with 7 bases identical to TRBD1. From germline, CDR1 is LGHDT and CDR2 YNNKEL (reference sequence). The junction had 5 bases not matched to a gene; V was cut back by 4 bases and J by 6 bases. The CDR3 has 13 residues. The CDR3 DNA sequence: TGTGCCAGCAGCCTGACAGGGAACGATGGCTACACCTTC. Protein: CASSLTGNDGYTF.

CDR3 sequence reads: CASASGGLGETQYF. The CDR3 DNA follows: TGTGCCAGCGCCAGCGGGGGGCTGGGAGAGACCCAGTACTTC. The J gene is TRBJ2-5, the V gene TRBV6-5, with 9 bases lining up with TRBD2. CDR3 size: 14 residues. V shed 8 bases, J shed 4 bases, and the junction held 8 bases outside the gene matches. Germline V lookup: CDR1 MNHEY, CDR2 SVGAGI.

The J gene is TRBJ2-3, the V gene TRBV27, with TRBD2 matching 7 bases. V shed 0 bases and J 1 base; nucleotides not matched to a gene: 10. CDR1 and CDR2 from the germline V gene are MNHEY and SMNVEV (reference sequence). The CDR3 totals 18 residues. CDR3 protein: CASSLSGGTQTRTDTQYF. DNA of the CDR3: TGTGCCAGCAGTTTATCGGGAGGGACCCAGACACGCACAGATACGCAGTATTTT.